A single sample is the source of the 30 T cell receptor beta chains below, sequenced in a study of Graves' ophthalmopathy and Graves' hyperthyroidism. RNA transcripts were the source from which TCR beta CDR3 regions were amplified. Investigators did first-round RT-PCR with HTBI primers, then second-round multiplex PCR. TCRdb reprocessed the multiplex PCR reads with MiXCR, giving one entry per CDR3 protein. This table has about 600,000 distinct CDR3 sequences, under 40% appearing once. The sequencing sample was made of peripheral blood or thyroid tissue (not recorded which). Receptors were obtained from an adult man with Graves' hyperthyroidism.

This clonotype was observed at least ten times. The rearrangement joins TRBV27 to TRBJ2-7; possible D gene TRBD1, 5 bases. The germline gives CDR1 MNHEY, CDR2 SMNVEV (reference sequence). V was pared by 6 bases and J by 3 bases, with 9 bases between. CDR3 length equals 12 residues. CDR3 region: CASRDNHYEQYF. Here the CDR3 DNA reads TGTGCCAGCAGGGACAACCACTACGAGCAGTACTTC.

In the case of this clonotype: One junction end does not reproduce the germline sequence, and a read error may be involved. The chain is built from TRBV6-5 and TRBJ1-1; D remains unclear. Per the germline V gene, CDR1 is MNHEY and CDR2 is SVGAGI. The CDR3 has 15 residues. In nucleotides, the CDR3 is TGTGCCAGCAGTAACCTGGAAAGGAGGAACACTGAAGCTTCCTTT. It is translated as CASSNLERRNTEASF.

The chain couples TRBV29-1 to TRBJ1-2; D gene ambiguous. Germline V gene lookup returns CDR1 SQVTM and CDR2 ANQGSEA. There are 11 residues in the CDR3. CDR3 bases: TGCAGGCCAGACGGATACTATGGCTACACCTTC. The encoded protein is CRPDGYYGYTF.

The CDR3 nucleotides are TGCAGTGCTAGTGAGCGGGGGGCCTCCCGGTACCAAGAGACCCAGTACTTC. Protein sequence: CSASERGASRYQETQYF. The chain employs TRBV20-1 and TRBJ2-5; 9 bases are shared with TRBD2. V trimming: 3 bases; J trimming: 0 bases; junction bases outside the gene matches: 11. CDR3 length equals 17 residues. Germline CDR1 DFQATT, CDR2 SNEGSKA (reference sequence).

This clonotype came up many times. The V and J genes are TRBV24-1 and TRBJ2-7, with D perhaps TRBD1 or TRBD2 (5 bases each). In germline, CDR1 is KGHDR, CDR2 SFDVKD. Trimming removed 0 bases at V and 1 base at J, with 15 bases between. The CDR3 has 17 residues. CDR3 in amino acids: CATSDLFWGSPSYEQYF. As DNA, the CDR3 is TGTGCCACCAGTGATTTGTTTTGGGGGAGCCCATCCTACGAGCAGTACTTC.

This clonotype was seen ten or more times. The CDR3 coding sequence is TGTGCCAGCAGCCAAGGCGTGATGCGGGGGGTCATCTACAATGAGCAGTTCTTC. It specifies CASSQGVMRGVIYNEQFF. The rearrangement links TRBV14 to TRBJ2-1, with 8 nucleotides matching TRBD2. This CDR3 contains 18 residues. Germline V gene lookup returns CDR1 SGHDN and CDR2 FVKESK. J gave up 3 bases and V 1 base, and 11 bases lay outside the gene matches.

This clonotype was counted ten times or more. The chain couples TRBV2 to TRBJ1-5; maybe TRBD1 (5 bases). Germline CDR1 is SNHLY and CDR2 is FYNNEI. The CDR3 spans 16 residues. V lost 7 bases to trimming and J lost 1 base, with 17 bases between them. DNA for the CDR3: TGTGCCAGCATAAAAGATGGGGGAATAAGCAATCAGCCCCAGCATTTT. Encoded protein: CASIKDGGISNQPQHF.

This clonotype was detected many times. The gene calls are TRBV7-2 and TRBJ2-3; TRBD2 agrees at 9 bases. CDR3 length equals 14 residues. Germline V gene sequence: CDR1 SGHTA, CDR2 FQGNSA. The V gene end was trimmed by 5 bases and the J gene end by 3 bases; junction bases not matched to a gene: 3. CDR3 coding DNA: TGTGCCAGCAGCCCAGGACTAGCGACAGATACGCAGTATTTT. It codes for CASSPGLATDTQYF.

This clonotype was counted many times. The V gene is TRBV12-3 or TRBV12-4, the J gene TRBJ1-5; a weak D match, TRBD1 (5 bases). This CDR3 contains 15 residues. V was clipped by 1 base and J by 5 bases, with 12 bases between them. CDR3 region: CASSLGRSGYQPQHF. CDR3 nucleotide sequence: TGTGCCAGCAGTTTAGGCAGGTCAGGGTATCAGCCCCAGCATTTT.

This clonotype was found many times. The chain carries TRBV28 and TRBJ1-2; 7 bases match TRBD1. After removal of 3 bases from V and 3 bases from J, the junction contained 4 bases not matched to a gene. Germline V gene data show CDR1 as MDHEN and CDR2 as SYDVKM. The CDR3 is made up of 14 amino acids. CDR3 sequence reads: CASSLGGQDYGYTF. CDR3 coding DNA: TGTGCCAGCAGTTTGGGTGGACAGGACTATGGCTACACCTTC.

V gene TRBV29-1 combines with J gene TRBJ2-2, with TRBD1 matching over 9 bases. Germline V gene lookup returns CDR1 SQVTM and CDR2 ANQGSEA. The CDR3 runs 13 residues. V was pared by 7 bases and J by 6 bases, with 6 bases of the junction left unmatched. The CDR3 bases are TGCAGCGGGGGGACAGGGACGGCCGGGGAGCTGTTTTTT. It yields the protein CSGGTGTAGELFF.

The chain uses TRBV2 and TRBJ2-7, with D tentatively TRBD2 (6 bases). The CDR3 has 12 amino acids. V shed 9 bases and J shed 7 bases, with 16 bases lying between them. Looked up from germline, CDR1 is SNHLY and CDR2 is FYNNEI. CDR3: CASHVGGNEQYF. CDR3 sequence (DNA): TGTGCCAGTCACGTTGGGGGGAATGAGCAGTACTTC.

The J gene is TRBJ1-5, the V gene TRBV7-8; TRBD1 might be the D (6 bases). The V gene's germline CDR1 is SGHVS and CDR2 FQNEAQ. Trimming shortened V by 5 bases and J by 5 bases, and 13 bases separated the two germline ends. The CDR3 has 14 amino acids. The CDR3 here is CASSPAGADQPQHF. The CDR3, as DNA: TGTGCCAGCAGCCCAGCGGGGGCGGATCAGCCCCAGCATTTT.

This clonotype was seen repeatedly, ten times or more. The V and J genes are TRBV14 and TRBJ1-1, with no clear D. V was clipped by 2 bases and J by 8 bases, with 12 bases between them. Germline CDR1 and CDR2: SGHDN and FVKESK. The CDR3 covers 13 residues. CDR3 in amino acids: CASSQSLMTEAFF. Written as DNA, the CDR3 is TGTGCCAGCAGCCAATCCCTCATGACGGAAGCTTTCTTT.

This clonotype was counted many times. The genes are TRBV7-2 and TRBJ2-7; D possibly corresponds to TRBD2 (6 bases). CDR3 size: 16 residues. Trimming took off 5 bases at V and 2 bases at J, with 19 bases between the two ends. Germline V CDR1 and CDR2: SGHTA, FQGNSA. Here the CDR3 reads CASSPWAASDTYEQYF. The CDR3 DNA reads TGTGCCAGCAGCCCCTGGGCTGCTAGCGATACCTACGAGCAGTACTTC.

This clonotype was detected only a few times. The chain employs TRBV11-3 and TRBJ2-5; TRBD2 agrees at 11 bases. The length of the CDR3 is 17 residues. V dropped 4 bases and J dropped 4; count of bases not matched to a gene: 11. Germline V CDR1 and CDR2: SGHNT, YENEEA. The chain's CDR3 is CASSSLTSGRFGETQYF. CDR3 DNA: TGTGCCAGCAGCTCGCTTACTAGCGGGAGATTTGGAGAGACCCAGTACTTC.

The sample holds many counts of this clonotype. The rearrangement joins TRBV10-3 to TRBJ1-1, with D possibly matching TRBD1 (5 bases). Trimming pared 0 bases from V and 0 bases from J, leaving 14 bases between. The germline V gene has CDR1 ENHRY and CDR2 SYGVKD. The CDR3 has 17 residues. CDR3 residues: CAISESKLRGMNTEAFF. CDR3 coding DNA: TGTGCCATCAGTGAGTCGAAATTAAGGGGAATGAACACTGAAGCTTTCTTT.

This clonotype has at least ten counts. This rearrangement joins TRBV19 to TRBJ2-7, with D maybe TRBD2 (6 bases). The CDR3 sequence is 13 residues long. Germline CDR1 is LNHDA and CDR2 is SQIVND (reference sequence). Trimming left V 1 base short and J 3 bases short, with 7 bases between. The CDR3 DNA is TGTGCCAGTAGTATAGGGGAGGTCTACGAGCAGTACTTC. Protein: CASSIGEVYEQYF.

The chain combines TRBV10-3 with TRBJ2-7; 11 bases fit TRBD2. CDR3 length: 14 amino acids. Trimming took 6 bases from V and 3 from J; bases not matched to a gene: 4. The germline CDR1 and CDR2 sequences are ENHRY and SYGVKD. CDR3 in amino acids: CAIRDGTSGYEQYF. The CDR3, as DNA: TGTGCCATCAGGGATGGGACTAGCGGCTACGAGCAGTACTTC.

The rearrangement links TRBV2 to TRBJ2-5; 9 bases fit TRBD2. The tail of the sequence fits TRBJ2-1 better, so the J call may be wrong. The CDR3 spans 13 residues. Germline-derived CDR1 and CDR2 are SNHLY and FYNNEI. In nucleotides, the CDR3 is TGTGCCAGCCGACTAGCGGAGGGATCCGAGCAGTTCTTC. Translated, it gives CASRLAEGSEQFF.

This clonotype was counted at least ten times. The J gene is TRBJ1-1, the V gene TRBV9, with no clear D. The V end lost 0 bases, the J end lost 7 bases, and 10 bases lay between the germline ends. The CDR3 sequence is 13 residues long. The germline gives CDR1 SGDLS, CDR2 YYNGEE. For the CDR3, the DNA is TGTGCCAGCAGCGTAGGGACGTCTGATGAAGCTTTCTTT. The encoded protein is CASSVGTSDEAFF.

This clonotype was recorded at least ten times. The chain links TRBV12-3 or TRBV12-4 to TRBJ2-5; D is undetermined. CDR3 size: 15 residues. V shed 3 bases and J shed 5 bases, with 16 bases lying between them. The CDR3 DNA reads as TGTGCCAGCAGTTTGAGGTCCCCGGTCGGGGAGACCCAGTACTTC. It codes for CASSLRSPVGETQYF.

Notes on this clonotype: Being one base from a much bigger clone, this may be a read error. This chain links TRBV5-1 with TRBJ1-5; 7 bases align to TRBD1. V gave up 3 bases and J gave up 4 bases; unmatched junction bases: 7. Germline CDR1 is SGHRS and CDR2 is YFSETQ. This CDR3 spans 15 amino acids. The CDR3 nucleotides are TGCGCCAGCAGCTCGGAGGGGGCCGCTAATCAGCCCCAGCATTTT. Its protein is CASSSEGAANQPQHF. Full variable domain (outside the CDR3, taken from reference TRBV5-1 and TRBJ1-5): KAGVTQTPRYLIKTRGQQVTLSCSPISGHRSVSWYQQTPGQGLQFLFEYFSETQRNKGNFPGRFSGRQFSNSRSEMNVSTLELGDSALYLCASSSEGAANQPQHFGDGTRLSIL.

This clonotype was seen a few times. The V gene is TRBV7-3, the J gene TRBJ2-3; weak D call: TRBD2 (6 bases). The V end lost 2 bases, the J end lost 0 bases, and 18 bases lay between the germline ends. Germline assignment: CDR1 SGHTA and CDR2 FQGTGA. This CDR3 comprises 18 residues. Here the CDR3 reads CASSLAPAGHQSTDTQYF. CDR3 bases: TGTGCCAGCAGCTTAGCTCCGGCGGGGCATCAAAGCACAGATACGCAGTATTTT.

This chain joins TRBV12-3 or TRBV12-4 and TRBJ2-3; 7 bases agree with TRBD2. The CDR3 sequence is 14 residues long. V trimming: 3 bases; J trimming: 8 bases; junction bases outside the gene matches: 8. CDR3 DNA: TGTGCCAGCAGTTTGAGGGAGGGCCGGGTTACGCAGTATTTT. It yields the protein CASSLREGRVTQYF.

This clonotype was observed many times. V gene TRBV10-3 combines with J gene TRBJ2-7; D not resolved. Trimming shortened V by 8 bases and J by 2 bases, and 10 bases separated the two germline ends. CDR3 length: 12 residues. The germline V gene encodes CDR1 ENHRY and CDR2 SYGVKD. CDR3 residues: CAIGFHPYEQYF. The CDR3 region has the DNA TGTGCCATCGGGTTCCATCCCTACGAGCAGTACTTC.

As for this clonotype: A much larger clone lies one base from this, so it may be a read error. The chain joins TRBV29-1 to TRBJ1-1; D perhaps matches TRBD1 (5 bases). The germline gives CDR1 SQVTM, CDR2 ANQGSEA. The CDR3 is 14 residues long. The CDR3 DNA sequence: TGCAGCGTTGAATGGAGACGGGGGAACACTGGAGCTTTCTTT. Protein product: CSVEWRRGNTGAFF.

The rearrangement joins TRBV7-2 to TRBJ2-3, with TRBD1 matching over 9 bases. CDR3 length: 16 residues. The germline V gene encodes CDR1 SGHTA and CDR2 FQGNSA. V lost 1 base to trimming and J lost 2 bases; unmatched junction nucleotides: 4. CDR3 residues: CASSLVGTGSTDTQYF. CDR3 nucleotides: TGTGCCAGCAGCTTAGTAGGGACAGGGTCCACAGATACGCAGTATTTT.

The chain links TRBV29-1 to TRBJ1-2; D may be TRBD1 (5 bases). The V gene lost 3 bases and the J gene lost 2 bases, with 13 bases spanning the gap. The CDR3 has 14 residues. CDR1 and CDR2 (germline): SQVTM, ANQGSEA. CDR3 sequence reads: CSVDLGGGNYGYTF. In DNA, the CDR3 is TGCAGCGTTGACCTTGGCGGGGGGAACTATGGCTACACCTTC.

The V and J genes are TRBV9 and TRBJ1-1; D is uncertain. The length of the CDR3 is 15 residues. Per germline, CDR1 SGDLS and CDR2 YYNGEE. V lost 0 bases and J 1 base, leaving 10 bases between the germline ends. CDR3 nucleotides: TGTGCCAGCAGCGTAGGTCCGGGGAGGAACACTGAAGCTTTCTTT. Translated: CASSVGPGRNTEAFF.